This is a list of T cell receptor beta chains from one sample in a study of blood T cell repertoires in COVID-19. The repertoire was sequenced with immunoSEQ multiplex PCR; TCRdb's copy has only in-frame clones and lacks some. The data contain just under 250,000 clones, around nine tenths of them seen just once; the ten biggest clones take up approximately 3.7%. The sample was PBMCs or T cells enriched from blood (not recorded which). These receptors were collected from a woman aged 30 to 39 who had recovered from COVID-19. The CDR3 runs from the conserved cysteine through the conserved F or W. Clone size is shown for a subset of rows, as once, few, many or a class of expanded clone.

j_call	clone_size	v_call	cdr3_aa
TRBJ1-2	-	TRBV24-1	CATRGDGRNYGYTF
TRBJ1-6	-	TRBV14	CASSQESYNSPLHF
TRBJ1-1	-	TRBV5-1	CASSAGTGTEAFF
TRBJ2-1	many	TRBV19	CASSFLGRGGEQFF
TRBJ1-2	once	TRBV27	CASSFSPTGQGSHLDYGYTF
TRBJ1-2	few	TRBV6-2/TRBV6-3	CASSGSNNYGYTF
TRBJ1-1	-	TRBV12-3/TRBV12-4	CASSLRRTEAFF
TRBJ2-5	-	TRBV5-4	CASSPREVRETQYF
TRBJ2-3	-	TRBV5-1	CASSAGQTDTQYF
TRBJ1-1	-	TRBV28	CASSLATETEAFF
TRBJ2-2	-	TRBV12-1	CARGGQGHTGELFF
TRBJ2-7	-	TRBV7-8	CASSLVRGSYEQYF
TRBJ2-1	-	TRBV3-1/TRBV3-2	CASSWGNGSHHPEQFF